These 27 T cell receptor beta chains were sequenced from one sample in a study of blood T cells in healthy people across ages. With a J-beta primer mix and a sample-barcoded 5' primer, a second PCR ran about 7 to 11 cycles. TCRdb recomputed calls from the 5' RACE reads with MiXCR, one row per CDR3 protein. The table has hundreds of thousands of distinct CDR3 sequences, over 45% seen once. Source material: blood. Receptors were obtained from a man aged 25 to 45 in good health.

This clonotype appeared a single time. This chain links TRBV7-2 with TRBJ2-7; D is uncertain. Germline CDR1 and CDR2: SGHTA and FQGNSA. The CDR3 loop spans 17 amino acids. V was pared by 1 base and J by 1 base, with 17 bases between. CDR3 sequence: CASSLGLIGTGSYEQYF. The CDR3 DNA follows: TGTGCCAGCAGCTTAGGCCTCATCGGTACGGGTTCCTACGAGCAGTACTTC.

The V and J genes are TRBV9 and TRBJ2-3; 11 bases agree with TRBD2. V dropped 4 bases and J dropped 2; count of bases not matched to a gene: 12. CDR1 is SGDLS and CDR2 is YYNGEE in the germline V gene. The length of the CDR3 is 18 residues. DNA for the CDR3: TGTGCCAGCAGCCCTCCTAGGGCTAGCGGGGGGACCACAGATACGCAGTATTTT. It yields the protein CASSPPRASGGTTDTQYF.

This clonotype was seen a few times. The J gene is TRBJ2-5, the V gene TRBV20-1, with D hard to call. V lost 3 bases, J lost 4 bases, and 18 bases lay in between. The CDR3 is made up of 15 amino acids. CDR1 DFQATT and CDR2 SNEGSKA come from the germline V gene (reference sequence). CDR3 bases: TGCAGTGCTAGCCCCCCAAGTGTAGCACGAGAGACCCAGTACTTC. This gives the protein CSASPPSVARETQYF.

This chain connects TRBV20-1 to TRBJ2-7; D may be TRBD1 or TRBD2 (5 bases each). The CDR3 is 14 residues long. The germline V gene encodes CDR1 DFQATT and CDR2 SNEGSKA (reference sequence). V was trimmed by 3 bases and J by 0 bases, leaving 12 bases between them. The CDR3 sequence: CSASRDRSSYEQYF. CDR3 nucleotides: TGCAGTGCTAGTCGGGACCGGAGCTCCTACGAGCAGTACTTC.

The V and J genes are TRBV9 and TRBJ2-3; 8 positions agree with TRBD2. The CDR3 length is 16 residues. The V segment lost 0 bases and the J segment 2 bases; nucleotides outside the gene matches: 5. Germline CDR1 and CDR2: SGDLS and YYNGEE. CDR3 in amino acids: CASSVDGRASTDTQYF. The DNA for the CDR3 is TGTGCCAGCAGCGTAGACGGGAGGGCCTCCACAGATACGCAGTATTTT.

This clonotype was observed a single time. This chain connects TRBV29-1 to TRBJ2-5, with 7 bases that match TRBD2. Germline values: CDR1 SQVTM, CDR2 ANQGSEA. V shed 6 bases, J shed 13 bases, and the junction held 11 bases outside the gene matches. This CDR3 comprises 11 residues. CDR3 sequence (DNA): TGCAGCGTCCTGACTAGCAGCTCTCCGTACTTC. The encoded protein is CSVLTSSSPYF.

This clonotype was observed a few times. The chain carries TRBV6-2 or TRBV6-3 and TRBJ2-5, with 9 nucleotides matching TRBD1. V lost 6 bases, J lost 5 bases, and 10 bases stayed unmatched. The CDR3 is made up of 15 amino acids. CDR1 is MNHEY, CDR2 SVGEGT, per germline. CDR3 in amino acids: CASRALGTGQETQYF. CDR3 sequence (DNA): TGTGCCAGCAGAGCCCTAGGGACAGGGCAGGAGACCCAGTACTTC.

This clonotype has just a few counts. This chain links TRBV11-2 with TRBJ1-2, with D unresolved. V lost 2 bases and J 5 bases, leaving 15 bases between the germline ends. This CDR3 is built from 15 residues. Germline assignment: CDR1 SGHAT and CDR2 FQNNGV. The CDR3 coding sequence is TGTGCCAGCAGCTTACTTGGGAAAACCAATTATGGCTACACCTTC. Its protein product is CASSLLGKTNYGYTF.

The chain is built from TRBV18 and TRBJ2-3; the D gene is possibly TRBD2 (5 bases). Germline lookup yields CDR1 KGHSH and CDR2 LQKENI. V dropped 4 bases and J dropped 3 bases, with 17 bases sitting between them. The CDR3 spans 16 residues. The CDR3 is CASSRAEVGATDTQYF. The CDR3 nucleotides are TGTGCCAGCTCACGGGCGGAAGTGGGAGCGACAGATACGCAGTATTTT.

V and J are TRBV28 and TRBJ2-1, with TRBD1 identical over 9 bases. The CDR3 consists of 15 residues. Trimming at V came to 6 bases and at J to 6 bases, leaving 9 bases not matched to a gene. CDR1 and CDR2 from the germline V gene are MDHEN and SYDVKM. Here the CDR3 reads CASSLTGTGFNEQFF. The CDR3 DNA follows: TGTGCCAGCAGCCTCACCGGGACAGGGTTCAATGAGCAGTTCTTC.

In nucleotides, the CDR3 is TGTGCCAGCAGCTTACAGGGGATTCAATCTGGGGCCAACGTCCTGACTTTC. Its protein product is CASSLQGIQSGANVLTF. V usage is TRBV7-2 and J usage is TRBJ2-6; tentatively, D is TRBD1 (6 bases). V lost 2 bases to trimming and J lost 1 base, with 12 bases between them. Germline lookup yields CDR1 SGHTA and CDR2 FQGNSA. The CDR3 consists of 17 residues. Together with reference TRBV7-2 and TRBJ2-6, the CDR3 gives the full variable domain: GAGVSQSPSNKVTEKGKDVELRCDPISGHTALYWYRQSLGQGLEFLIYFQGNSAPDKSGLPSDRFSAERTGGSVSTLTIQRTQQEDSAVYLCASSLQGIQSGANVLTFGAGSRLTVL.

The chain links TRBV25-1 to TRBJ2-5; tentatively, D is TRBD2 (6 bases). The CDR3 covers 14 residues. V lost 3 bases, J lost 11 bases, and 19 bases lay in between. Germline-derived CDR1 and CDR2 are MGHDK and SYGVNS. In DNA form, the CDR3 reads TGTGCCAGCAGTGATCGGAAACTCACGGGAGAGCAGTACTTC. Translated: CASSDRKLTGEQYF. Together with reference TRBV25-1 and TRBJ2-5, the CDR3 gives the full variable domain: EADIYQTPRYLVIGTGKKITLECSQTMGHDKMYWYQQDPGMELHLIHYSYGVNSTEKGDLSSESTVSRIRTEHFPLTLESARPSHTSQYLCASSDRKLTGEQYFGPGTRLLVL.

The chain has TRBV30 and TRBJ2-5; maybe TRBD2 (5 bases). V dropped 3 bases and J dropped 3 bases, with 11 bases sitting between them. The CDR3 runs 13 residues. Germline V gene lookup returns CDR1 GTSNPN and CDR2 SVGIG (reference sequence). The CDR3 loop is CAWRGRGKETQYF. DNA of the CDR3: TGTGCCTGGAGAGGGAGAGGGAAAGAGACCCAGTACTTC. The complete variable domain, with remaining parts taken from reference TRBV30 and TRBJ2-5, reads SQTIHQWPATLVQPVGSPLSLECTVEGTSNPNLYWYRQAAGRGLQLLFYSVGIGQISSEVPQNLSASRPQDRQFILSSKKLLLSDSGFYLCAWRGRGKETQYFGPGTRLLVL.

The V and J genes are TRBV20-1 and TRBJ2-1; D is undetermined. The germline CDR1 and CDR2 sequences are DFQATT and SNEGSKA (reference sequence). Trimming took off 3 bases at V and 0 bases at J, with 9 bases between the two ends. CDR3 length: 14 residues. The CDR3 protein is CSARPGSSYNEQFF. The CDR3 DNA follows: TGCAGTGCTAGGCCGGGTAGCTCCTACAATGAGCAGTTCTTC.

V usage is TRBV20-1 and J usage is TRBJ1-2; no clear D gene. CDR1 and CDR2 from the germline V gene are DFQATT and SNEGSKA (reference sequence). The CDR3 has 15 residues. V gave up 5 bases and J gave up 0 bases, with 16 bases separating them. In DNA form, the CDR3 reads TGCAGTGCTCCTATTATGATGGGCTCTAACTATGGCTACACCTTC. Protein sequence: CSAPIMMGSNYGYTF.

This chain links TRBV27 with TRBJ2-7, with 10 bases identical to TRBD1. The CDR3 has 15 amino acids. Germline values: CDR1 MNHEY, CDR2 SMNVEV (reference sequence). V lost 4 bases and J lost 5; bases outside the gene matches: 8. CDR3 DNA: TGTGCCAGCAGTTCCGTCGGGACAGGGGACCACGAGCAGTACTTC. It yields the protein CASSSVGTGDHEQYF.

This clonotype has a single count. The chain joins TRBV6-2 or TRBV6-3 to TRBJ2-1; TRBD2 might be the D (6 bases). The end of the DNA aligns better with TRBJ2-7, so the J call may be wrong. The CDR3 loop spans 14 amino acids. CDR1 and CDR2 (germline): MNHEY, SVGEGT. The CDR3 loop reads CASSYYGEVGEQYF. The CDR3, as DNA: TGTGCCAGCAGTTATTACGGGGAGGTAGGAGAGCAGTACTTC.

The V and J genes are TRBV15 and TRBJ2-3; 8 bases line up with TRBD2. Germline V lookup: CDR1 LNHNV, CDR2 YYDKDF (reference sequence). V lost 2 bases, J lost 4 bases, and 5 bases stayed unmatched. The CDR3 contains 15 residues. CDR3 protein: CATSRNGGAADTQYF. CDR3 coding DNA: TGTGCCACCAGCAGAAACGGGGGGGCGGCAGATACGCAGTATTTT.

This clonotype has a handful of counts. This chain connects TRBV20-1 to TRBJ1-2, with TRBD1 matching 9 bases. CDR1 is DFQATT, CDR2 SNEGSKA, per germline (reference sequence). The CDR3 loop spans 13 amino acids. V gave up 6 bases and J gave up 6 bases; unmatched junction bases: 8. CDR3 in amino acids: CSAGGTGHNGYTF. The CDR3 coding sequence is TGCAGTGCCGGAGGGACAGGGCATAATGGCTACACCTTC.

The V and J genes are TRBV5-1 and TRBJ2-6, with 8 bases aligning to TRBD1. V shed 9 bases, J shed 0 bases, and the junction held 14 bases outside the gene matches. The CDR3 extends over 18 amino acids. CDR1 SGHRS and CDR2 YFSETQ come from the germline V gene. The CDR3 bases are TGCGCCATCCCTCGAGCAGGGACAGGAGTCTCTGGGGCCAACGTCCTGACTTTC. This codes for CAIPRAGTGVSGANVLTF.

DNA of the CDR3: TGCGCCAGCAGCCTAAACGGAGAGGGAGGTGAGCAGTTCTTC. Protein product: CASSLNGEGGEQFF. This chain uses TRBV5-1 with TRBJ2-1, with a weak D call TRBD2 (6 bases). Germline CDR1 SGHRS, CDR2 YFSETQ. The CDR3 runs to 14 residues. V shed 4 bases and J shed 9 bases, with 17 bases lying between them. Full variable domain (rest looked up from reference TRBV5-1 and TRBJ2-1): KAGVTQTPRYLIKTRGQQVTLSCSPISGHRSVSWYQQTPGQGLQFLFEYFSETQRNKGNFPGRFSGRQFSNSRSEMNVSTLELGDSALYLCASSLNGEGGEQFFGPGTRLTVL.

As to this clonotype: The junction shows a germline mismatch at one end, possibly a read error. The chain recombines TRBV5-5 with TRBJ1-4; TRBD1 agrees at 7 bases. This CDR3 spans 15 amino acids. Germline-derived CDR1 and CDR2 are SGHKS and YYEKEE (reference sequence). The CDR3, as DNA: TGTGTCAGCAGTCAATGGGACAGCACGAATGAAAAACTGTTTTTT. It codes for CVSSQWDSTNEKLFF.

This chain joins TRBV18 and TRBJ2-1; D uncertain. This CDR3 spans 14 amino acids. Trimming stripped 6 bases from V and 8 bases from J, with 17 bases between. Germline V gives CDR1 KGHSH, CDR2 LQKENI. CDR3 residues: CASSQDAYDYEQFF. CDR3 nucleotides: TGTGCCAGCTCCCAAGACGCGTACGACTATGAGCAGTTCTTC.

The chain has TRBV7-9 and TRBJ1-1; D is uncertain. The CDR3 covers 13 residues. CDR1 SEHNR and CDR2 FQNEAQ come from the germline V gene (reference sequence). Trimming pared 7 bases from V and 2 bases from J, leaving 11 bases between. The CDR3 sequence is CASTPGSNTEAFF. The CDR3 DNA is TGTGCCAGCACCCCTGGGTCCAACACTGAAGCTTTCTTT.

This clonotype occurred once. V gene TRBV5-5 combines with J gene TRBJ2-1; D may be TRBD1 (6 bases). Germline loops: CDR1 SGHKS, CDR2 YYEKEE (reference sequence). The CDR3 covers 18 residues. V shed 1 base and J shed 0 bases, with 17 bases lying between them. This CDR3 reads CASSLYRDRTSSYNEQFF. DNA of the CDR3: TGTGCCAGCAGCTTGTACAGGGACCGGACGAGCTCCTACAATGAGCAGTTCTTC.

The V and J genes are TRBV7-9 and TRBJ2-1; 11 bases align to TRBD2. The V gene's germline CDR1 is SEHNR and CDR2 FQNEAQ (reference sequence). The CDR3 is made up of 16 amino acids. The junction had 6 bases not matched to a gene; V was cut back by 2 bases and J by 6 bases. The CDR3 loop reads CASSLPTSGRSNEQFF. DNA for the CDR3: TGTGCCAGCAGCTTACCCACTAGCGGGAGAAGCAATGAGCAGTTCTTC.

The chain links TRBV7-2 to TRBJ2-3; D is undetermined. V was pared by 5 bases and J by 0 bases, with 12 bases between. CDR1 is SGHTA, CDR2 FQGNSA, per germline. The CDR3 spans 15 residues. CDR3: CASSPSSASTDTQYF. The DNA for the CDR3 is TGTGCCAGCAGCCCCAGCTCTGCTAGCACAGATACGCAGTATTTT. The entire variable domain, with the rest obtained from reference TRBV7-2 and TRBJ2-3, is as follows: GAGVSQSPSNKVTEKGKDVELRCDPISGHTALYWYRQSLGQGLEFLIYFQGNSAPDKSGLPSDRFSAERTGGSVSTLTIQRTQQEDSAVYLCASSPSSASTDTQYFGPGTRLTVL.